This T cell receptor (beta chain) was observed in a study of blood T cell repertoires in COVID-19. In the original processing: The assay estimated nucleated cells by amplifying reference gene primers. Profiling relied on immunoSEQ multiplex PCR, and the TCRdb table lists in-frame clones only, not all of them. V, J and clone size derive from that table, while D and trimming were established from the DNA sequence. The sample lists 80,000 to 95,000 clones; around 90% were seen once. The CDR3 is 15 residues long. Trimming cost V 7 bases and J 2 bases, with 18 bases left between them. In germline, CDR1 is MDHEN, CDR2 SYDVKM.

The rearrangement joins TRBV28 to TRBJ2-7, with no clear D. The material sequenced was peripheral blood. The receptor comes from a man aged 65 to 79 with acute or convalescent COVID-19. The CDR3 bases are TGTGCCAGCACCGCGTGGGCAGCATCGACCTACGAGCAGTACTTC. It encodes CASTAWAASTYEQYF.